These T cell receptor beta chains were read from a single sample in a study of shared clonotypes between healthy human individuals. TCRdb's copy holds only in-frame clones and misses some; the assay was immunoSEQ multiplex PCR. In the table there are approximately 650,000 clones, over 95% of which are singletons. The sample consisted of naive CD8+ T cells sorted from blood. These receptors were collected from a woman aged 25 to 39 in good health. CDR3s include the opening cysteine and the closing phenylalanine or tryptophan. The order of the fields is CDR3 length, V gene, J gene, CDR3 protein.

>14|TRBV13|TRBJ2-3
CASSLGLATDTQYF
>23|TRBV28|TRBJ1-5
CASSFDRVPELRPGSYSNQPQHF
>16|TRBV27|TRBJ2-3
CASSLEASGIADTQYF
>15|TRBV6-1|TRBJ2-5
CASSDDRDFKETQYF
>15|TRBV27|TRBJ2-1
CASSLAPISYNEQFF
>15|TRBV6-1|TRBJ1-1
CAIMGVVPPNTEAFF
>16|TRBV11-2|TRBJ1-2
CASSSVSVSSGYGYTF
>14|TRBV27|TRBJ2-7
CASSPGQGYLEQYF
>13|TRBV7-9|TRBJ2-2
CASNLLVTGELFF
>14|TRBV28|TRBJ2-3
CASSLTSGTDTQYF
>11|TRBV5-4|TRBJ2-1
CASSFREEQFF
>15|TRBV4-1|TRBJ2-5
CASSHVLAGAETQYF
>14|TRBV28|TRBJ2-7
CASSFEADGDEQYF
>16|TRBV10-3|TRBJ2-3
CAISKSGTGLTDTQYF
>14|TRBV18|TRBJ1-1
CASSPDFGGLRTFF
>14|TRBV7-7|TRBJ2-5
CASSSSGFQETQYF
>18|TRBV10-3|TRBJ1-5
CAISESERLPHSNQPQHF
>15|TRBV7-8|TRBJ2-1
CASSLSRLAGNEQFF
>13|TRBV19|TRBJ2-7
CASSIALSAEQYF
>15|TRBV7-9|TRBJ1-1
CASSLAREGDTEAFF
>10|TRBV20-1|TRBJ2-1
CSARPSEQFF
>15|TRBV27|TRBJ2-7
CASSLATGTGVEQYF
>15|TRBV6-1|TRBJ2-3
CASSYLAGGADTQYF
>17|TRBV4-2|TRBJ2-3
CASSPEREVFGTDTQYF
>14|TRBV27|TRBJ2-7
CASRIAGGPHEQYF
>17|TRBV7-9|TRBJ2-3
CASSGQGLAGSTDTQYF
>12|TRBV14|TRBJ1-1
CASSQVGTEAFF
>12|TRBV9|TRBJ1-2
CASSEGVGGYTF
>18|TRBV28|TRBJ1-5
CASSPLGAGGRGNQPQHF
>18|TRBV18|TRBJ2-6
CASSQGTGGRRGANVLTF
>16|TRBV6-6|TRBJ2-3
CASSYRASGRTDTQYF
>15|TRBV6-5|.
CASSYSSGSRYEQYF
>13|TRBV6-6|TRBJ2-2
CASSSPNTGELFF
>15|TRBV7-9|TRBJ2-7
CASSHPTVNSYEQYF
>15|TRBV11-2|TRBJ1-1
CASSLARVVVPEAFF
>18|TRBV4-1|TRBJ2-7
CASSQRVTADVGTYEQYF
>13|TRBV13|TRBJ1-2
CASSPPPNYGYTF
>16|TRBV29-1|TRBJ1-2
CSVEDFGDRTNYGYTF
>13|TRBV13|TRBJ2-7
CASSLGRNYEQYF
>15|TRBV28|TRBJ2-2
CASSHSRGRPGELFF
>16|TRBV7-9|TRBJ2-4
CASSSIGGLGKNIQYF
>15|TRBV4-1|TRBJ2-1
CASSKPLAGYNEQFF
>13|TRBV28|TRBJ2-5
CASSPCMRGTQYF
>14|TRBV28|TRBJ2-7
CASSPDRGAYEQYF
>14|TRBV7-2|TRBJ2-7
CASSPPLRPYEQYF
>14|TRBV28|TRBJ2-2
CASSLTGLTGELFF
>15|TRBV5-6|TRBJ2-7
CASSLAGTESYEQYF
>15|TRBV28|TRBJ2-4
CASSSTDYPKNIQYF
>12|TRBV5-4|TRBJ1-1
CASFTQRSEAFF